These 23 T cell receptor beta chains were all obtained from the same sample, sequenced in a study of metastatic and nonmetastatic thyroid tumors (dated by TCRdb to about 2020). No patient had received any treatment before thyroid surgery. Library preparation was by PCR. For sequencing, an Illumina HiSeq 4000 was employed. TCRdb passed the public sequencing reads through fastp at Q25 and MiXCR, retaining productive beta sequences. In all, the sample holds almost 85,000 clones, and about 12% of those were seen once. Clones ranked in the top ten supply over 7% of the sample. Sequencing used tumor tissue. The receptors come from a female donor with papillary thyroid cancer or a benign thyroid nodule (not recorded which). Some clones in this sample may be carry-over from other donors' samples.

This clone was picked up a small number of times. It may be a read error: a sequence one base away is much more abundant. The rearrangement uses TRBV12-5 and TRBJ2-5; tentative D call: TRBD2 (7 bases). Germline V gives CDR1 LGHNT, CDR2 FRNRAP. The CDR3 contains 16 residues. The CDR3 nucleotides read TGTGCTAGTGGTCCCGGTGGCGGGGGCTATCGAGAGACCAAGTACTTC. Translated, it gives CASGPGGGGYRETKYF.

A note on this clone: A read error is possible here, since a much larger clone lies one base away. The genes are TRBV14 and TRBJ2-3, with D possibly TRBD2 on 5 matching bases. From germline, CDR1 is SGHDN and CDR2 FVKESK. The CDR3 length is 13 residues. Trimming took 0 bases from V and 11 from J, leaving 12 bases between them. This chain's CDR3 is CASSQDLAGKQYF. The CDR3 DNA sequence: TGTGCCAGCAGCCAAGATCTCGCGGGTAAGCAGTATTTT.

This clone was detected ten times or more. Other nucleotide sequences from this sample produce the same CDR3. V and J are TRBV5-6 and TRBJ2-1, with D uncertain. CDR3 length: 11 amino acids. V lost 2 bases and J 10 bases, leaving 7 bases between the germline ends. Germline-derived CDR1 and CDR2 are SGHDT and YYEEEE. The CDR3 reads CASSFTGEQFF. The CDR3 nucleotides are TGTGCCAGCAGCTTTACGGGCGAGCAGTTCTTC.

This chain connects TRBV6-1 to TRBJ2-3, with a weak D call TRBD2 (6 bases). V lost 6 bases to trimming and J lost 2 bases, with 18 bases between them. The CDR3 has 16 amino acids. Per the germline V gene, CDR1 is MNHNS and CDR2 is SASEGT. DNA of the CDR3: TGTGCCAGCAGCCACGGGGGACGGATGTACACAGATACGCAGTATTTT. Protein product: CASSHGGRMYTDTQYF.

This clone showed up many times. J is TRBJ1-5 and V is TRBV27, with 10 bases that match TRBD1. The V and J ends lost 6 bases and 10 bases, in that order; junction bases with no gene match: 9. CDR3 size: 14 residues. Germline V gives CDR1 MNHEY, CDR2 SMNVEV (reference sequence). CDR3 sequence reads: CASRPDRGREPQHF. CDR3 in DNA: TGTGCCAGCAGGCCAGACAGGGGGCGCGAACCCCAGCATTTT.

This clone has a count of ten or more. The V and J genes are TRBV6-1 and TRBJ1-3; D uncertain. Trimming took 6 bases from V and 2 from J, leaving 14 bases between them. Germline V lookup: CDR1 MNHNS, CDR2 SASEGT. The CDR3 contains 15 residues. The DNA for the CDR3 is TGTGCCAGCAGACACGACAAGGGAGCTGGAAACACCATATATTTT. It specifies CASRHDKGAGNTIYF.

This clone was found a few times. A much bigger clone sits one base away, suggesting this may be a read error. The V gene is TRBV27, the J gene TRBJ1-1, with a weak D call TRBD1 (6 bases). The CDR3 length is 14 residues. Germline CDR1 and CDR2: MNHEY and SMNVEV (reference sequence). The CDR3 DNA is TGTGCCAGCAGTTTATCGAACGGGGGCACTGTAGCTTTCTTT. It specifies CASSLSNGGTVAFF.

This clone was seen only a few times. This clone may be a read error of a much larger clone one base away. The chain carries TRBV24-1 and TRBJ2-3; D gene uncertain. Trimming shortened V by 9 bases and J by 4 bases, and 10 bases separated the two germline ends. There are 12 residues in the CDR3. CDR1 and CDR2 (germline): KGHDR, SFDVKD. Written as DNA, the CDR3 is TGTGCCACCTCGTTAGCATCAGATACGCAGTATTTT. This codes for CATSLASDTQYF.

This chain uses TRBV5-1 with TRBJ2-2; D perhaps matches TRBD2 (5 bases). The CDR3 totals 17 residues. V was shortened by 4 bases and J by 4 bases, with 20 bases between the two germline ends. Per the germline V gene, CDR1 is SGHRS and CDR2 is YFSETQ. The CDR3 nucleotides read TGCGCCAGCAGCCCCTGGGTAGCGCGACCGAGCACCGGGGAGCTGTTTTTT. Translating it yields CASSPWVARPSTGELFF. The variable domain in full, with the rest retrieved from reference TRBV5-1 and TRBJ2-2, is KAGVTQTPRYLIKTRGQQVTLSCSPISGHRSVSWYQQTPGQGLQFLFEYFSETQRNKGNFPGRFSGRQFSNSRSEMNVSTLELGDSALYLCASSPWVARPSTGELFFGEGSRLTVL.

This clone was observed many times. This sequence joins TRBV11-2 and TRBJ1-1, with D maybe TRBD1 (5 bases). Between the trimmed V and J ends, which lost 1 base and 4 bases, there was a span of 10 bases. CDR1 and CDR2 (germline): SGHAT, FQNNGV. There are 14 residues in the CDR3. CDR3: CASSLVSGATEAFF. CDR3 sequence (DNA): TGTGCCAGCAGCTTAGTTTCCGGGGCCACTGAAGCTTTCTTT.

V gene TRBV2 combines with J gene TRBJ2-7, with 7 bases fitting TRBD2. The V and J ends lost 1 base and 4 bases, in that order; junction bases with no gene match: 19. CDR1 and CDR2 from the germline V gene are SNHLY and FYNNEI. The CDR3 loop spans 19 amino acids. The CDR3 loop is CASSEEAAVVAGGGYEQYF. The DNA for the CDR3 is TGTGCCAGCAGTGAAGAAGCGGCGGTGGTAGCGGGTGGAGGTTACGAGCAGTACTTC.

Details on this clone: This may stem from a read error, because a much larger clone lies one nucleotide away. The sample carries other DNA sequences with the same CDR3. The chain employs TRBV25-1 and TRBJ2-1; D not certain. CDR3 length: 11 residues. Germline V gives CDR1 MGHDK, CDR2 SYGVNS. Trimming shortened V by 9 bases and J by 7 bases, and 10 bases separated the two germline ends. The DNA of the CDR3 is TGTGCCAGTAGTTGGGGAAATGAGCAGTTCTTC. Translated: CASSWGNEQFF.

CDR3 region: CASSEEWAGGNQPQHF. CDR3 DNA: TGTGCCAGCAGTGAAGAGTGGGCAGGGGGCAATCAGCCCCAGCATTTT. V gene TRBV6-1 combines with J gene TRBJ1-5, with a tentative D call TRBD1 (6 bases). CDR3 length: 16 residues. CDR1 is MNHNS, CDR2 SASEGT, per germline. Between the trimmed V and J ends, which lost 1 base and 2 bases, there was a span of 12 bases.

This clone was observed a handful of times. This may be a read error, as it is one base from a much larger clone. V usage is TRBV11-2 and J usage is TRBJ2-2, with TRBD1 matching over 10 bases. Germline assignment: CDR1 SGHAT and CDR2 FQNNGV. Trimming took 4 bases from V and 7 from J; bases not matched to a gene: 3. The CDR3 is 14 amino acids. This chain's CDR3 is CASSSGTGDGELFF. The DNA of the CDR3 is TGTGCCAGCAGCTCCGGGACAGGGGACGGGGAGCTGTTTTTT.

This sequence joins TRBV6-2 or TRBV6-3 and TRBJ2-1; D remains ambiguous. This CDR3 has 15 amino acids. Between the trimmed V and J ends, which lost 2 bases and 1 base, there was a span of 9 bases. The germline gives CDR1 MNHEY, CDR2 SVGEGT. CDR3: CASSYGGRSYNEQFF. The CDR3, as DNA: TGTGCCAGCAGTTACGGCGGTAGGTCCTACAATGAGCAGTTCTTC.

A word on this clone: The junction departs from the called germline gene at one end, perhaps through a read error. The CDR3 here is CASISPGTSDANGQFF. The CDR3, as DNA: TGTGCCAGCATCTCTCCCGGGACTAGCGACGCCAATGGGCAGTTCTTC. The rearrangement joins TRBV6-1 to TRBJ2-1, with 10 bases fitting TRBD2. This CDR3 is 16 amino acids long. Germline-derived CDR1 and CDR2 are MNHNS and SASEGT.

The table lists this clone with many counts. The chain has TRBV9 and TRBJ1-6; TRBD1 matches at 8 bases. The V and J ends lost 3 bases and 6 bases, in that order; junction bases with no gene match: 8. The CDR3 spans 16 residues. The germline V gene has CDR1 SGDLS and CDR2 YYNGEE. CDR3 bases: TGTGCCAGCAGCGAATCCGGGACAGGTTCTAATTCACCCCTCCACTTT. It encodes CASSESGTGSNSPLHF.

Comments on this clone: This may arise from a read error, as a much more abundant clone is one base away. V is TRBV15 and J is TRBJ1-4; D is undetermined. CDR1 is LNHNV and CDR2 is YYDKDF in the germline V gene (reference sequence). This CDR3 region has 16 residues. CDR3 protein: CATRRVGAGTNEKLFF. The CDR3 nucleotides read TGTGCCACCAGAAGAGTGGGTGCCGGAACAAATGAAAAACTGTTTTTT.

This clone was picked up many times. A read error is possible here, since a much larger clone lies one base away. The chain couples TRBV6-2 or TRBV6-3 to TRBJ2-2; D unclear. This CDR3 has 12 residues. Between the trimmed V and J ends, which lost 7 bases and 5 bases, there was a span of 8 bases. The germline V gene has CDR1 MNHEY and CDR2 SVGEGT. The CDR3 nucleotides read TGTGCCAGCATCCCACAGACCGGGGAGCTGTTTTTT. Encoded protein: CASIPQTGELFF.

Worth noting for this clone: A much more abundant neighbour one base away suggests this may be a read error. The sample holds other DNA sequences that translate to the same CDR3. V gene TRBV24-1 combines with J gene TRBJ2-3; TRBD2 aligns across 8 bases. The CDR3 covers 16 residues. Germline V gives CDR1 KGHDR, CDR2 SFDVKD. Trimming at V came to 1 base and at J to 5 bases, leaving 7 bases not matched to a gene. CDR3 bases: TGTGCCACCAGTGATTTAGGTCGGGAGGGCCTAGATACGCAGTATTTT. Its protein is CATSDLGREGLDTQYF.

The sample holds a few counts of this clone. One base away lies a much larger clone, so this may be a sequencing read error. This sequence joins TRBV6-1 and TRBJ1-5; TRBD1 agrees at 7 bases. V lost 7 bases to trimming and J lost 3 bases; unmatched junction nucleotides: 6. The germline CDR1 and CDR2 sequences are MNHNS and SASEGT. The CDR3 is made up of 14 amino acids. In nucleotides, the CDR3 is TGTGCCAGCATCAGACAGGGCCCCAATCAGCCCCAGCATTTT. Translating gives CASIRQGPNQPQHF.

This clone has a count of ten or more. The chain joins TRBV5-6 to TRBJ2-7; D gene unclear. The V gene's germline CDR1 is SGHDT and CDR2 YYEEEE. The CDR3 runs to 14 residues. V lost 2 bases to trimming and J lost 0 bases, with 9 bases between them. For the CDR3, the DNA is TGTGCCAGCAGCTTAGAGACAAACTCCTACGAGCAGTACTTC. This gives the protein CASSLETNSYEQYF.

The rearrangement links TRBV7-9 to TRBJ2-1; D gene ambiguous. The V gene's germline CDR1 is SEHNR and CDR2 FQNEAQ (reference sequence). The CDR3 is 13 residues long. V was clipped by 2 bases and J by 10 bases, with 12 bases between them. Here the CDR3 reads CASSLHLNDEQFF. The CDR3 DNA follows: TGTGCCAGCAGCTTACACCTGAACGACGAGCAGTTCTTC.